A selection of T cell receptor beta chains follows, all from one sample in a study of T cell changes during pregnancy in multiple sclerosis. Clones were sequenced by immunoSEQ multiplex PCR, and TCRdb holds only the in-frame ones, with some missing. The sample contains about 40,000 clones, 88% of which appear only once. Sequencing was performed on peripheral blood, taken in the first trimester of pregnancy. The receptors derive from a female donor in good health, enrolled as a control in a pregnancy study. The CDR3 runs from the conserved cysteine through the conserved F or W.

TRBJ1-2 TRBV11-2 CASSLQRTGYGYTF
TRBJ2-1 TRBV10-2 CASSDFTESSYNEQFF
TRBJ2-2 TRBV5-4 CASSSGQVQPTGELFF
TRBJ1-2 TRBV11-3 CASTPQGGRPNYGYTF
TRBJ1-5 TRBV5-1 CASSPSSPNQPQHF
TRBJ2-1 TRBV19 CASSRWRGGYNEQFF
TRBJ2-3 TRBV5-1 CASSRGDSTDTQYF
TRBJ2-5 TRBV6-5 CASNRIRETQYF
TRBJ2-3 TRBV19 CASRPRDTTDTQYF
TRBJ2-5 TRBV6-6 CASSYPDSWGETQYF